Shown below are 2 T cell receptor beta chains from a single sample sequenced in a study of technical replicates of blood from a handful of donors. Assay: immunoSEQ multiplex PCR; the TCRdb copy retains only in-frame clones and omits some. The table shows nearly 90,000 clones, with around 93% occurring only once. The sequenced material came from T cells isolated from PBMCs. The source of these receptors is a human donor in good health.

The V gene is TRBV4-1, the J gene TRBJ2-7, with a possible D match to TRBD2 (5 bases). CDR3 size: 13 residues. V lost 4 bases and J 4 bases, leaving 11 bases between the germline ends. Germline loops: CDR1 MGHRA, CDR2 YSYEKL. The CDR3 sequence: CASSPRELYEQYF. CDR3 coding DNA: TGCGCCAGCAGCCCCCGGGAACTTTACGAGCAGTACTTC.

This rearrangement joins TRBV7-2 to TRBJ2-3, with D possibly being TRBD2 (6 bases). The CDR3 totals 14 residues. Germline CDR1 and CDR2: SGHTA and FQGNSA. Trimming removed 5 bases from V and 1 base from J, with 10 bases in between. CDR3 sequence (DNA): TGTGCCAGCAGCCGACTAGGAGGCACAGATACGCAGTATTTT. Translation gives CASSRLGGTDTQYF.